A single sample is the source of the 19 T cell receptor beta chains below, sequenced in a study of T cell repertoires in cytomegalovirus infection. Each CDR3 protein is one row after TCRdb ran MiXCR on the reads. The data hold approximately 910,000 distinct CDR3 sequences, with 25% to 40% observed a single time. These receptors have no known antigen. The specimen was cultured CD8+ T cells from PBMCs, collected from culture after CMV antigen stimulation. These receptors were collected from a human donor in good health (CMV status not recorded). Some clones in this sample may be carry-over from other donors' samples.

J is TRBJ2-5 and V is TRBV19, with D uncertain. CDR1 LNHDA and CDR2 SQIVND come from the germline V gene (reference sequence). The CDR3 runs to 16 residues. V shed 5 bases and J shed 3 bases, with 19 bases lying between them. The CDR3 DNA sequence: TGTGCCAGTAGTTCAAGGACGGAGAGGATAGAAGAGACCCAGTACTTC. It encodes CASSSRTERIEETQYF.

The gene calls are TRBV6-5 and TRBJ2-3; D may match TRBD1 or TRBD2 (5 bases each). Trimming pared 0 bases from V and 2 bases from J, leaving 12 bases between. The CDR3 runs 16 residues. Germline CDR1 is MNHEY and CDR2 is SVGAGI. The CDR3 is CASSYSTQGPTDTQYF. CDR3 DNA: TGTGCCAGCAGTTACTCGACTCAGGGACCCACAGATACGCAGTATTTT.

Comments on this clonotype: A much larger clone lies one base from this, so it may be a read error. The chain is built from TRBV7-2 and TRBJ1-2, with 10 bases that match TRBD1. The CDR3 length is 16 residues. CDR1 SGHTA and CDR2 FQGNSA come from the germline V gene. The CDR3 DNA reads TGTGTCAGCAGCCCGAGGACAGGGGGGCCTAGCTATGGCTACACCTTC. Its translation: CVSSPRTGGPSYGYTF.

V is TRBV6-5 and J is TRBJ1-1; TRBD1 matches at 12 bases. The length of the CDR3 is 17 residues. With V trimmed by 2 bases and J by 3 bases, 7 bases remained unmatched. Germline CDR1 MNHEY, CDR2 SVGAGI. CDR3 sequence: CASSYRDRGPGDTEAFF. The CDR3 region has the DNA TGTGCCAGCAGTTACAGGGACAGGGGGCCGGGGGACACTGAAGCTTTCTTT.

Notes on this clonotype: One end of the junction varies from germline; a read error may be responsible. DNA for the CDR3: TGTGCCAACAGTTTCATCACTCCGGGACATAATTCTGGTAGCAATCAGCCCCAGCATTTT. Residues: CANSFITPGHNSGSNQPQHF. The J gene is TRBJ1-5, the V gene TRBV12-3 or TRBV12-4; D perhaps matches TRBD1 (6 bases). This CDR3 spans 20 amino acids.

This clonotype was detected ten times or more. This chain links TRBV6-1 with TRBJ2-3, with TRBD1 as a possible D gene (6 bases). The germline V and J ends were trimmed by 8 bases and 5 bases, with 17 bases remaining between them. Germline loops: CDR1 MNHNS, CDR2 SASEGT. There are 14 residues in the CDR3. CDR3 sequence (DNA): TGTGCCAGCGAAGATCAGGGGAGAGGAGATACGCAGTATTTT. This translates into CASEDQGRGDTQYF.

This clonotype came up a few times. The chain uses TRBV20-1 and TRBJ2-2, with D hard to call. The germline V and J ends were trimmed by 1 base and 4 bases, with 7 bases remaining between them. This CDR3 has 13 amino acids. Germline CDR1 DFQATT, CDR2 SNEGSKA (reference sequence). CDR3 residues: CSARVEGTGELFF. The CDR3 DNA reads TGCAGTGCTAGAGTGGAAGGCACCGGGGAGCTGTTTTTT.

This chain links TRBV5-8 with TRBJ2-7, with a possible D match to TRBD1 (5 bases). This CDR3 is 12 amino acids long. Germline CDR1 and CDR2: SGHTS and YDEGEE. Trimming took off 5 bases at V and 5 bases at J, with 11 bases between the two ends. The CDR3 protein is CASRPGNHEQYF. The DNA for the CDR3 is TGTGCCAGCAGGCCAGGGAACCACGAGCAGTACTTC.

The V and J genes are TRBV7-3 and TRBJ2-3; 11 bases map to TRBD2. The V gene end was trimmed by 1 base and the J gene end by 0 bases; junction bases not matched to a gene: 21. The CDR3 length is 23 residues. The V gene's germline CDR1 is SGHTA and CDR2 FQGTGA. Here the CDR3 reads CASSLRPTGSSGGAFYSTDTQYF. The DNA for the CDR3 is TGTGCCAGCAGCTTAAGGCCCACCGGGAGTAGCGGGGGGGCCTTTTATAGCACAGATACGCAGTATTTT.

This chain joins TRBV6-1 and TRBJ2-7; TRBD2 is a possible D gene (5 bases). Germline-derived CDR1 and CDR2 are MNHNS and SASEGT. CDR3 length: 13 residues. The V gene lost 2 bases and the J gene lost 3 bases, with 8 bases spanning the gap. Here the CDR3 reads CASSEYGNYEQYV. CDR3 nucleotides: TGTGCCAGCAGTGAATACGGGAACTACGAGCAGTACGTC.

This clonotype was observed a few times. The rearrangement joins TRBV7-9 to TRBJ1-6; D gene uncertain. The V gene lost 6 bases and the J gene lost 6 bases, with 12 bases spanning the gap. Per the germline V gene, CDR1 is SEHNR and CDR2 is FQNEAQ (reference sequence). CDR3 length equals 14 residues. The CDR3 coding sequence is TGTGCCAGCAGTAAAGGTCGGGGTAATTCACCCCTCCACTTT. This translates into CASSKGRGNSPLHF.

This clonotype was seen more than once but under ten times. This chain joins TRBV6-5 and TRBJ2-7; D not certain. The V gene lost 6 bases and the J gene lost 6 bases, with 15 bases spanning the gap. Looked up from germline, CDR1 is MNHEY and CDR2 is SVGAGI. The CDR3 is made up of 13 amino acids. The CDR3 nucleotides read TGTGCCAGCAGCCCTGTGACGGATGGCGAGCAGTACGTC. Its translation is CASSPVTDGEQYV.

The V call is TRBV15, the J call TRBJ2-3; no clear D. There are 15 residues in the CDR3. The germline V gene has CDR1 LNHNV and CDR2 YYDKDF (reference sequence). V lost 0 bases to trimming and J lost 0 bases, with 7 bases between them. The CDR3 DNA follows: TGTGCCACCAGCAGAGACAGGCCCAGCACAGATACGCAGTATTTT. Protein: CATSRDRPSTDTQYF.

On this clonotype: Mismatch with germline at one junction end may stem from a read error. This chain connects TRBV6-5 to TRBJ2-1; D call uncertain. The CDR3 totals 14 residues. CDR1 and CDR2 from the germline V gene are MNHEY and SVGAGI. CDR3 residues: CPSSYSPQENEQFF. In nucleotides, the CDR3 is TGTCCCAGCAGTTACTCGCCCCAGGAGAATGAGCAGTTCTTC.

This chain connects TRBV7-4 to TRBJ2-3; 9 bases are shared with TRBD2. This CDR3 comprises 16 residues. J gave up 5 bases and V 2 bases, and 8 bases lay outside the gene matches. CDR1 is SGHVT and CDR2 is SQSDAQ in the germline V gene. This CDR3 reads CASSLTGSGGIDTQYF. As DNA, the CDR3 is TGTGCCAGCAGCTTAACGGGTAGCGGGGGAATAGATACGCAGTATTTT.

For this clonotype: Because the CDR3's place on the DNA is in doubt, the DNA is left out and the CDR3 is given as listed by TCRdb. The chain has TRBV19 and TRBJ1-2. The CDR3 has 11 amino acids, counting both end residues. From germline, CDR1 is LNHDA and CDR2 SQIVND (reference sequence). The CDR3 reads CASRDYYGCTF.

The CDR3 spells CASSQVGLAGPFGGEQYF. The CDR3, as DNA: TGTGCCAGCAGCCAAGTTGGACTAGCGGGCCCTTTCGGTGGGGAGCAGTACTTC. This chain links TRBV14 with TRBJ2-7, with TRBD2 matching over 11 bases. The CDR3 consists of 18 residues. From germline, CDR1 is SGHDN and CDR2 FVKESK. V dropped 1 base and J dropped 7; count of bases not matched to a gene: 15.

This clonotype was counted a single time. The rearrangement links TRBV10-2 to TRBJ2-2, with 9 bases lining up with TRBD2. CDR1 WSHSY and CDR2 SAAADI come from the germline V gene. J lost 4 bases, V lost 4 bases, and 4 bases had no gene match. The CDR3 runs 15 residues. The CDR3 is CASSAAGGLTGELFF. The CDR3 nucleotides read TGCGCCAGCAGTGCTGCGGGGGGGCTCACCGGGGAGCTGTTTTTT.

The sample holds many counts of this clonotype. The V gene is TRBV7-2, the J gene TRBJ2-5; D gene ambiguous. There are 14 residues in the CDR3. In germline, CDR1 is SGHTA, CDR2 FQGNSA. V was pared by 5 bases and J by 0 bases, with 10 bases between. CDR3 nucleotide sequence: TGTGCCAGCAGCGCCTCATCGAACCAAGAGACCCAGTACTTC. Amino acids: CASSASSNQETQYF.